One and the same sample provided the 5 T cell receptor beta chains below, sequenced in a study of OX40 agonist ivuxolimab in advanced cancers. Measured with immunoSEQ multiplex PCR; TCRdb has only the in-frame clones, and not every one. This sample has around 99,000 clones, with around 90% found just once. This specimen consisted of CD4+ or CD8+ T cells sorted from blood, obtained in a trial of the OX40 agonist ivuxolimab. These receptors all come from an adult with an advanced solid tumor such as melanoma, head and neck, liver or kidney cancer.

This rearrangement joins TRBV6-5 to TRBJ2-2, with D tentatively TRBD2 (6 bases). CDR1 is MNHEY and CDR2 is SVGAGI in the germline V gene. The V end was cut by 6 bases, the J end by 6 bases, with 8 bases between. The CDR3 totals 12 residues. CDR3 amino acids: CASRWEAGELFF. CDR3 sequence (DNA): TGTGCCAGCAGATGGGAGGCCGGGGAGCTGTTTTTT.

The chain recombines TRBV28 with TRBJ1-1; 7 nucleotides agree with TRBD1. The trim removed 5 bases at V and 1 base at J, leaving 10 bases unmatched. In germline, CDR1 is MDHEN, CDR2 SYDVKM. CDR3 size: 16 residues. As DNA, the CDR3 is TGTGCCAGCAGTCCCGCCGGCAGGACAGGGAACACTGAAGCTTTCTTT. Translation: CASSPAGRTGNTEAFF. Supplemented by reference TRBV28 and TRBJ1-1, the full variable domain reads DVKVTQSSRYLVKRTGEKVFLECVQDMDHENMFWYRQDPGLGLRLIYFSYDVKMKEKGDIPEGYSVSREKKERFSLILESASTNQTSMYLCASSPAGRTGNTEAFFGQGTRLTVV.

The V gene is TRBV28, the J gene TRBJ1-2; D unclear. The V end was cut by 3 bases, the J end by 0 bases, with 5 bases between. The germline CDR1 and CDR2 sequences are MDHEN and SYDVKM. This CDR3 spans 13 amino acids. The CDR3 region is CASSLPANYGYTF. The CDR3 nucleotides read TGTGCCAGCAGTTTGCCAGCTAACTATGGCTACACCTTC.

The genes are TRBV7-2 and TRBJ1-1; D is unclear. V lost 5 bases to trimming and J lost 1 base, with 17 bases between them. Germline V CDR1 and CDR2: SGHTA, FQGNSA. This CDR3 has 16 amino acids. For the CDR3, the DNA is TGTGCCAGCAGCCGAGCCTATAGCGGAAGGAACACTGAAGCTTTCTTT. Translating gives CASSRAYSGRNTEAFF.

The chain carries TRBV5-1 and TRBJ2-7, with D perhaps matching TRBD1 (6 bases). Germline CDR1 is SGHRS and CDR2 is YFSETQ. The CDR3 has 14 residues. V was clipped by 2 bases and J by 6 bases, with 15 bases between them. In DNA form, the CDR3 reads TGCGCCAGCAGCTTAAACACAGGGCCGTCCGAGCAGTACTTC. Amino acid sequence: CASSLNTGPSEQYF.